The present TCR beta chain was sequenced within a study of CD8 T cells in ankylosing spondylitis. Whole-study results and caveats: Disease-linked clones proved CD8+ and comparatively uncommon in peripheral blood. Roughly eight highly homologous variants formed a TCR beta motif that appeared characteristic of ankylosing spondylitis blood.

As the method for making TCR beta libraries, quantitative 5'-RACE with molecular barcodes was used. In TCRdb, the 5' RACE reads were re-called with MiXCR into one record per CDR3 protein. Of around 280,000 distinct CDR3 sequences listed, around 20% are singletons. This clonotype was recorded a few times. Its antigen is unknown. An end of the junction does not agree with germline; a read error may underlie this. Sequenced: blood, either unsorted or a sorted T cell fraction (not recorded which). The receptor comes from a male donor with ankylosing spondylitis or in good health (not recorded which).

The CDR3 region is CASSLWSHQFF. The CDR3 DNA is TGTGCCAGCAGTTTATGGTCGCACCAATTCTTC. The chain links TRBV28 to TRBJ1-2; D unresolved. The germline V gene encodes CDR1 MDHEN and CDR2 SYDVKM. This CDR3 is 11 amino acids long.